This TCR beta chain was retrieved from a study of cytomegalovirus exposure and HLA in healthy donors. Across the whole study: The 120 validation repertoires used the same platform as the approximately 670 first-cohort repertoires (as reported by a later analysis).

Study-level points and caveats: Through in vitro validation, three CMV-associated chains were shown to be specific for CMV antigens. Reports showed the classifier diagnosing cytomegalovirus status with high specificity and sensitivity.

The V end was cut by 3 bases, the J end by 6 bases, with 16 bases between. Germline V gives CDR1 SQVTM, CDR2 ANQGSEA. The length of the CDR3 is 14 residues. The repertoire was sequenced with immunoSEQ multiplex PCR; TCRdb's copy has only in-frame clones and lacks some. The table has about 49,000 clones, almost 95% seen once. Turning to this clone: Its cognate antigen is unknown.

The TCR comes from a man between 18 and 29 years old in good health and CMV-seronegative. This chain links TRBV29-1 with TRBJ2-3, with TRBD2 as a possible D gene (6 bases). Sequencing was done on a sample of PBMCs. The CDR3 loop reads CSVDLDYGSDTQYF. The CDR3 bases are TGCAGCGTTGATCTGGACTATGGGTCGGATACGCAGTATTTT.